The rows below give T cell receptor beta chains drawn from one sample of a study of cytomegalovirus exposure and HLA in healthy donors. Clones were sequenced by immunoSEQ multiplex PCR, and TCRdb holds only the in-frame ones, with some missing. The table lists about 270,000 clones, around 65% of them singletons. The specimen sequenced was PBMCs. The receptors stem from a female donor in good health and CMV-seronegative. The CDR3 runs from the conserved cysteine through the conserved F or W. The D gene is left open where the match is weak. Clone size is not always given. Where it is, it says once, few, many or a class for expanded clones.

DNA: TGTGCCAGCAGTTACCGGGATTCCGGCTATGAGCAGTTCTTC; CDR3: CASSYRDSGYEQFF; V: TRBV6-5; J: TRBJ2-1; size: -; length: 14; D: -
DNA: TGTGCCAGCAGTCGACGGACAGGGGAAAACTCCTACGAGCAGTACTTC; CDR3: CASSRRTGENSYEQYF; V: TRBV27; J: TRBJ2-7; size: few; length: 16; D: TRBD1
DNA: TGCGCCAGCAGCCAGCTTAGCGGGGTTCAAGAGACCCAGTACTTC; CDR3: CASSQLSGVQETQYF; V: TRBV5-1; J: TRBJ2-5; size: -; length: 15; D: TRBD2
DNA: TGTGCCACCAGCGAGGGCAGGGGAAGCACAGATACGCAGTATTTT; CDR3: CATSEGRGSTDTQYF; V: TRBV15; J: TRBJ2-3; size: -; length: 15; D: -
DNA: TGTGCCAGCAGTTTAACAGGGGGCGCAGTAGGAGTCTACGAGCAGTACTTC; CDR3: CASSLTGGAVGVYEQYF; V: TRBV27; J: TRBJ2-7; size: -; length: 17; D: TRBD1
DNA: TGCGCCAGCAGCTCCAACCGTCGAGACTGGGGCACAGATACGCAGTATTTT; CDR3: CASSSNRRDWGTDTQYF; V: TRBV5-1; J: TRBJ2-3; size: -; length: 17; D: -
DNA: TGTGCCGGGGGGACAGACCAAGAGACCCAGTACTTC; CDR3: CAGGTDQETQYF; V: TRBV6-5; J: TRBJ2-5; size: few; length: 12; D: -
DNA: TGTGCCAGCAGTCTTAGTAGCAATCAGCCCCAGCATTTT; CDR3: CASSLSSNQPQHF; V: TRBV27; J: TRBJ1-5; size: -; length: 13; D: -
DNA: TGTGCCAGCAGCTTAGTTAGGGGTGATTCACCCCTCCACTTT; CDR3: CASSLVRGDSPLHF; V: TRBV7-9; J: TRBJ1-6; size: -; length: 14; D: -
DNA: TGTGCCAGCAGCCCAGGGACAGGCGGCACAGATACGCAGTATTTT; CDR3: CASSPGTGGTDTQYF; V: TRBV7-2; J: TRBJ2-3; size: -; length: 15; D: TRBD1
DNA: TGTGCCAGCAGCACCACAGGGGCTTTCACAGATACGCAGTATTTT; CDR3: CASSTTGAFTDTQYF; V: TRBV27; J: TRBJ2-3; size: -; length: 15; D: TRBD1
DNA: TGTGCCAGCAGTTACGAAGCGGGGTCTAGCACAGATACGCAGTATTTT; CDR3: CASSYEAGSSTDTQYF; V: TRBV6-5; J: TRBJ2-3; size: -; length: 16; D: TRBD2
DNA: TGTGCCACCCCTTGGGGGGATTTTAACAATGAGCAGTTCTTC; CDR3: CATPWGDFNNEQFF; V: TRBV28; J: TRBJ2-1; size: -; length: 14; D: -